The 27 T cell receptor beta chains reported below all come from one sample, sequenced in a study of T cells in localized non-small cell lung cancer. Here immunoSEQ multiplex PCR was the method, and the copy in TCRdb shows in-frame clones only, minus some. The data show almost 40,000 clones, more than 75% seen once. Sequencing used PBMCs, obtained before any cancer treatment. These receptors all come from a woman aged 35-75 years with stage II squamous cell lung carcinoma.

The gene calls are TRBV7-9 and TRBJ1-1; TRBD1 matches 7 bases. Germline V CDR1 and CDR2: SEHNR, FQNEAQ (reference sequence). With 2 bases clipped from V and 5 bases from J, the junction kept 2 bases outside the gene matches. The CDR3 sequence is 13 residues long. The CDR3 is CASSLQGQTEAFF. The DNA of the CDR3 is TGTGCCAGCAGCTTACAGGGACAGACTGAAGCTTTCTTT.

This chain connects TRBV19 to TRBJ1-1, with 9 bases matching TRBD1. Per germline, CDR1 LNHDA and CDR2 SQIVND (reference sequence). The CDR3 contains 14 residues. V trimming: 3 bases; J trimming: 4 bases; junction bases outside the gene matches: 3. The CDR3 nucleotides read TGTGCCAGTAGTATGGACAGGGGTGGCACTGAAGCTTTCTTT. Amino acids: CASSMDRGGTEAFF.

V is TRBV5-5 and J is TRBJ1-2; D gene unclear. Germline lookup yields CDR1 SGHKS and CDR2 YYEKEE (reference sequence). V was cut by 5 bases and J by 2 bases, with 13 bases left in between. The length of the CDR3 is 14 residues. The DNA for the CDR3 is TGTGCCAGCAGACCGGGCCAGTCAAACTATGGCTACACCTTC. Protein: CASRPGQSNYGYTF.

The V gene is TRBV7-9, the J gene TRBJ1-2, with TRBD1 matching over 9 bases. V shed 5 bases and J 4 bases; nucleotides not matched to a gene: 11. The V gene's germline CDR1 is SEHNR and CDR2 FQNEAQ (reference sequence). There are 16 residues in the CDR3. The CDR3 reads CASSTLPGQGGYGYTF. CDR3 DNA: TGTGCCAGCAGCACGTTACCGGGACAGGGAGGCTATGGCTACACCTTC.

This rearrangement joins TRBV4-2 to TRBJ1-5, with D possibly being TRBD1 (5 bases). Germline V gene data show CDR1 as LGHNA and CDR2 as YNFKEQ. V gave up 2 bases and J gave up 2 bases, with 19 bases separating them. The length of the CDR3 is 18 residues. The CDR3 coding sequence is TGTGCCAGCAGCCAACTAACCCCGGGACCGATGGGCAATCAGCCCCAGCATTTT. Protein: CASSQLTPGPMGNQPQHF.

V gene TRBV2 combines with J gene TRBJ2-5, with D hard to call. The germline V gene encodes CDR1 SNHLY and CDR2 FYNNEI. Trimming stripped 0 bases from V and 12 bases from J, with 14 bases between. The CDR3 is 13 residues long. The DNA of the CDR3 is TGTGCCAGCAGTGAAGCGCTTCGGCCTGTGAAGTACTTC. It encodes CASSEALRPVKYF. Full variable domain (missing parts from reference TRBV2 and TRBJ2-5): EPEVTQTPSHQVTQMGQEVILRCVPISNHLYFYWYRQILGQKVEFLVSFYNNEISEKSEIFDDQFSVERPDGSNFTLKIRSTKLEDSAMYFCASSEALRPVKYFGPGTRLLVL.

This clone was seen only once. The rearrangement joins TRBV28 to TRBJ1-5; D possibly corresponds to TRBD1 (5 bases). The germline V and J ends were trimmed by 5 bases and 0 bases, with 20 bases remaining between them. Looked up from germline, CDR1 is MDHEN and CDR2 is SYDVKM. The CDR3 covers 18 residues. CDR3 amino acids: CASSGGGLNPYSNQPQHF. CDR3 nucleotide sequence: TGTGCCAGCAGTGGGGGGGGACTAAACCCTTATAGCAATCAGCCCCAGCATTTT.

The table lists this clone with a few counts. The chain has TRBV4-3 and TRBJ2-1, with D possibly matching TRBD2 (6 bases). This CDR3 is 14 amino acids long. Trimming removed 4 bases at V and 6 bases at J, with 13 bases between. Germline-derived CDR1 and CDR2 are LGHNA and YSLEER. The CDR3 DNA follows: TGCGCCAGCAGCCGGATAATGGGGGGCAATGAGCAGTTCTTC. The encoded protein is CASSRIMGGNEQFF.

V and J are TRBV7-9 and TRBJ1-2; D is perhaps TRBD1 (6 bases). Germline V lookup: CDR1 SEHNR, CDR2 FQNEAQ (reference sequence). The V and J ends lost 5 bases and 7 bases respectively, with 23 bases between them. This CDR3 contains 16 residues. The DNA for the CDR3 is TGTGCCAGCAGCCCAATGTTCGAGGGGGGCGAGTTTGGCTACACCTTC. Residues: CASSPMFEGGEFGYTF.

The V call is TRBV7-8, the J call TRBJ1-4, with no clear D. The V and J ends lost 5 bases and 10 bases respectively, with 20 bases between them. The germline V gene encodes CDR1 SGHVS and CDR2 FQNEAQ. CDR3 length equals 15 residues. DNA of the CDR3: TGTGCCAGCAGCGGGCGGACCGGCGGTAACGGAAAACTGTTTTTT. Translated, it gives CASSGRTGGNGKLFF.

This CDR3 reads CATQPGTGGNQPQHF. CDR3 DNA: TGTGCCACCCAACCCGGGACAGGGGGTAATCAGCCCCAGCATTTT. The rearrangement joins TRBV6-1 to TRBJ1-5; TRBD1 agrees at 11 bases. Trimming at V came to 10 bases and at J to 4 bases, leaving 9 bases not matched to a gene. CDR3 length: 15 residues. Germline loops: CDR1 MNHNS, CDR2 SASEGT.

This chain joins TRBV29-1 and TRBJ2-1; 9 bases line up with TRBD1. The CDR3 has 16 residues. After removal of 6 bases from V and 6 bases from J, the junction contained 15 bases not matched to a gene. Germline-derived CDR1 and CDR2 are SQVTM and ANQGSEA. The CDR3 region is CSVNLGPGTGLNEQFF. DNA of the CDR3: TGCAGCGTCAACCTAGGCCCCGGGACAGGGCTCAATGAGCAGTTCTTC.

This chain links TRBV11-2 with TRBJ1-1; D not resolved. This CDR3 has 14 residues. In germline, CDR1 is SGHAT, CDR2 FQNNGV. The ends were cut back, 4 bases at V and 0 bases at J, with 9 bases in the middle. CDR3 sequence reads: CASSSAAMNTEAFF. In DNA, the CDR3 is TGTGCCAGCAGCTCAGCTGCCATGAACACTGAAGCTTTCTTT.

J is TRBJ2-1 and V is TRBV6-5, with D hard to call. V was pared by 0 bases and J by 5 bases, with 8 bases between. The length of the CDR3 is 14 residues. Germline V gene data show CDR1 as MNHEY and CDR2 as SVGAGI. The CDR3 DNA sequence: TGTGCCAGCAGTTACTCGCCGCAGGACAATGAGCAGTTCTTC. Translated: CASSYSPQDNEQFF.

This chain links TRBV19 with TRBJ1-1, with 11 bases fitting TRBD1. The CDR3 length is 14 residues. Unmatched junction bases numbered 7, after V lost 5 bases and J lost 8 bases. The germline gives CDR1 LNHDA, CDR2 SQIVND (reference sequence). As DNA, the CDR3 is TGTGCCAGTAGTGGAAGGGACAGGGGGGTCGAAGCTTTCTTT. It yields the protein CASSGRDRGVEAFF.

This clone was counted ten times or more. This specimen includes other DNA sequences encoding the same CDR3. This chain joins TRBV7-9 and TRBJ2-5; D ambiguous. Germline values: CDR1 SEHNR, CDR2 FQNEAQ (reference sequence). The CDR3 is 12 residues long. V dropped 3 bases and J dropped 5 bases, with 7 bases sitting between them. CDR3 sequence: CASSLGEETQYF. The CDR3 region has the DNA TGTGCCAGCAGCTTGGGTGAGGAGACCCAGTACTTC.

The rearrangement links TRBV5-1 to TRBJ2-1; no clear D gene. This CDR3 is 15 amino acids long. Germline lookup yields CDR1 SGHRS and CDR2 YFSETQ. Trimming shortened V by 5 bases and J by 0 bases, and 12 bases separated the two germline ends. CDR3 coding DNA: TGCGCCAGCAGTCCTGTTCCGAGCTCCTACAATGAGCAGTTCTTC. As protein: CASSPVPSSYNEQFF.

The chain couples TRBV9 to TRBJ2-7; the match to TRBD2 covers 9 bases. Germline V gene lookup returns CDR1 SGDLS and CDR2 YYNGEE. There are 14 residues in the CDR3. After removal of 4 bases from V and 6 bases from J, the junction contained 8 bases not matched to a gene. The CDR3 nucleotides are TGTGCCAGCAGCAGGGGACTAGCAGAAACCGAGCAGTACTTC. Its protein product is CASSRGLAETEQYF.

The V call is TRBV9, the J call TRBJ2-2, with no clear D. The CDR3 contains 15 residues. The germline gives CDR1 SGDLS, CDR2 YYNGEE. The V and J ends lost 0 bases and 1 base respectively, with 7 bases between them. CDR3 in DNA: TGTGCCAGCAGCGTAGCTCCCATGAACACCGGGGAGCTGTTTTTT. Its translation: CASSVAPMNTGELFF. The whole variable domain, remainder taken from reference TRBV9 and TRBJ2-2, is DSGVTQTPKHLITATGQRVTLRCSPRSGDLSVYWYQQSLDQGLQFLIQYYNGEERAKGNILERFSAQQFPDLHSELNLSSLELGDSALYFCASSVAPMNTGELFFGEGSRLTVL.

The chain links TRBV5-5 to TRBJ2-2; 9 bases are shared with TRBD1. The CDR3 length is 15 residues. V dropped 1 base and J dropped 7; count of bases not matched to a gene: 5. Germline V gene sequence: CDR1 SGHKS, CDR2 YYEKEE (reference sequence). The CDR3 is CASSLSGQGFGELFF. CDR3 coding DNA: TGTGCCAGCAGCTTGTCCGGACAGGGGTTCGGGGAGCTGTTTTTT.

V and J are TRBV2 and TRBJ2-3; 8 nucleotides match TRBD2. Germline CDR1 SNHLY, CDR2 FYNNEI. CDR3 length: 15 residues. V lost 6 bases to trimming and J lost 4 bases; unmatched junction nucleotides: 9. The CDR3 reads CASRETSGGPDTQYF. CDR3 nucleotides: TGTGCCAGCAGGGAAACTAGCGGAGGTCCAGATACGCAGTATTTT.

The V and J genes are TRBV5-1 and TRBJ2-7, with TRBD1 identical over 8 bases. Trimming at V came to 2 bases and at J to 3 bases, leaving 4 bases not matched to a gene. The V gene's germline CDR1 is SGHRS and CDR2 YFSETQ. This CDR3 is 14 amino acids long. The CDR3 is CASSFGQGGYEQYV. The CDR3 bases are TGCGCCAGCAGCTTTGGACAGGGCGGCTACGAGCAGTACGTC.

This chain links TRBV7-8 with TRBJ2-7, with D tentatively TRBD2 (6 bases). V was shortened by 1 base and J by 6 bases, with 25 bases between the two germline ends. There are 18 residues in the CDR3. Germline CDR1 SGHVS, CDR2 FQNEAQ. CDR3 amino acids: CASSLGTPGGFVVTEQYF. As DNA, the CDR3 is TGTGCCAGCAGCTTAGGGACACCCGGGGGATTTGTAGTAACCGAGCAGTACTTC.

The chain uses TRBV7-2 and TRBJ2-7, with TRBD2 identical over 15 bases. CDR1 and CDR2 (germline): SGHTA, FQGNSA. The CDR3 extends over 17 amino acids. The J segment lost 6 bases and the V segment lost 5 bases, leaving 11 bases of the junction unmatched. CDR3 region: CASSPAGGTSGRTEQYF. The CDR3 nucleotides are TGTGCCAGCAGCCCGGCCGGGGGGACTAGCGGGAGGACCGAGCAGTACTTC.

The chain recombines TRBV6-5 with TRBJ2-1; D is tentatively TRBD1 or TRBD2 (6 bases each). Germline V CDR1 and CDR2: MNHEY, SVGAGI. The CDR3 consists of 14 residues. The V end was cut by 6 bases, the J end by 7 bases, with 16 bases between. CDR3 DNA: TGTGCCAGCAGGCCCCAGAGGGGGGTGAATGAGCAGTTCTTC. Translating gives CASRPQRGVNEQFF.

The rearrangement uses TRBV6-1 and TRBJ2-2, with 7 bases fitting TRBD1. The CDR3 is 13 amino acids. V gave up 6 bases and J gave up 7 bases; unmatched junction bases: 5. Germline loops: CDR1 MNHNS, CDR2 SASEGT. DNA of the CDR3: TGTGCCAGCAGGGACCAGGGGGTCGGGGAGCTGTTTTTT. Translated: CASRDQGVGELFF.

This chain joins TRBV7-9 and TRBJ2-7; D is undetermined. V was shortened by 3 bases and J by 0 bases, with 3 bases between the two germline ends. CDR1 SEHNR and CDR2 FQNEAQ come from the germline V gene (reference sequence). This CDR3 is built from 12 residues. CDR3 in amino acids: CASSFGSYEQYF. CDR3 nucleotides: TGTGCCAGCAGCTTCGGCTCCTACGAGCAGTACTTC.